This record covers a single T cell receptor beta chain. What it binds is unknown. 13 Jbeta primers and 60 Vbeta primers were used for the PCR. Sequenced by immunoSEQ multiplex PCR; TCRdb stores in-frame clones only, minus some. The sample consists of about 140,000 clones, 70% to 85% of them appearing once. This entry belongs to a study of cytomegalovirus exposure and HLA in healthy donors. Study overall: Early released data had around 89 million unique TCRs, all coming from HLA-typed donors.

The donors gave bone marrow, and they were healthy. Study conclusions and caveats: One variant, a missense change in DCLRE1C, was linked in a later analysis to TCR beta V- and J-gene trimming.

This sequence originates from a woman aged 40 to 50 in good health and CMV-seronegative. The source material was PBMCs.

The CDR3: CASSWTGEADEQFF. The CDR3 nucleotides read TGTGCCAGCAGTTGGACAGGGGAGGCGGATGAGCAGTTCTTC. The rearrangement joins TRBV28 to TRBJ2-1; 9 positions match TRBD1. J lost 8 bases, V lost 4 bases, and 6 bases had no gene match. CDR1 is MDHEN, CDR2 SYDVKM, per germline. The CDR3 consists of 14 residues.